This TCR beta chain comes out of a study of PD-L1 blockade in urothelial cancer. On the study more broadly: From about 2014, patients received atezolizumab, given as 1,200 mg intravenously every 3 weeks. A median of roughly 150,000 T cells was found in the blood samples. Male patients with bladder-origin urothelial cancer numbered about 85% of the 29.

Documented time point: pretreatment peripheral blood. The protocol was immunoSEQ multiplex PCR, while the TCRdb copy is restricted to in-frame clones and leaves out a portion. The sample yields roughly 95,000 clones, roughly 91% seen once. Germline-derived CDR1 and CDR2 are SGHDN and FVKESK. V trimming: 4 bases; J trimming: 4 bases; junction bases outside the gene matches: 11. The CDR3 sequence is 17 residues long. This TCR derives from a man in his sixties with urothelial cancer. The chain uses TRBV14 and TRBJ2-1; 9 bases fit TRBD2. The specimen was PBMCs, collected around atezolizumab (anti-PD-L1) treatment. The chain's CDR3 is CASSRILTSGLYNEQFF. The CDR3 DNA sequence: TGTGCCAGCAGCCGGATACTGACTAGCGGACTGTACAATGAGCAGTTCTTC.